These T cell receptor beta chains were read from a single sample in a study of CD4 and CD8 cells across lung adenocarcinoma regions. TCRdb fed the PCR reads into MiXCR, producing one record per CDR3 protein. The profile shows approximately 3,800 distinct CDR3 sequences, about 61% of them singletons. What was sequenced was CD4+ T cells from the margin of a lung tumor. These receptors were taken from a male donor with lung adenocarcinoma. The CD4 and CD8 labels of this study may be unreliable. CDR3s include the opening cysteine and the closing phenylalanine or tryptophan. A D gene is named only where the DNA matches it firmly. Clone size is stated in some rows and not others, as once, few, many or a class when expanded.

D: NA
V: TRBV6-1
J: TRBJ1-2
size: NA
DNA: TGTGCCAGCAGTGCGACACAAGGCTACACCTTC
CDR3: CASSATQGYTF

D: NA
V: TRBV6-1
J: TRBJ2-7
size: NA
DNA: TGTGCCAGCAGAGGGAAACAGGGAAAACCGAGATCCTACGAGCAGTACTTC
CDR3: CASRGKQGKPRSYEQYF

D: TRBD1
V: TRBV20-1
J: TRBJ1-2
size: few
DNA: TGCAGTGCTATCGACAGGGGATGGGGCTACACCTTC
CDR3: CSAIDRGWGYTF

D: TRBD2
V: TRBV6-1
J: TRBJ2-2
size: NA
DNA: TGTGCCAGCACCACCTTGACTAGCGGGAGACCCGGGGAGCTGTTTTTT
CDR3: CASTTLTSGRPGELFF

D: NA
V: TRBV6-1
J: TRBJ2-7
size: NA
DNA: TGTGCCAGCAGTGAACATTTACCCTACGAGCAGTACTTC
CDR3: CASSEHLPYEQYF

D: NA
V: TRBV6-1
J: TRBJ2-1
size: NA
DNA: TGTGCCAGCAGTGAAGCCTGGCGGTCCTACAATGAGCAGTTCTTC
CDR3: CASSEAWRSYNEQFF

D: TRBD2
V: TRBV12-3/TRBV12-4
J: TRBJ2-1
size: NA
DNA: TGTGCCAGCAGCCCCCGGGGCGGGGGGGTCTACAATGAGCAGTTCTTC
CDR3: CASSPRGGGVYNEQFF

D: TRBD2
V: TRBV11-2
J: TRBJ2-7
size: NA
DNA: TGTGCCAGCAGCTTAGAGATCGGGGCTCTAGCGGGAGGGCCGGGATACGAGCAGTACTTC
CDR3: CASSLEIGALAGGPGYEQYF

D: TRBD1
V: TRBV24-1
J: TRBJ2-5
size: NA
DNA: TGTGCCACCACCCGGACAGGGGAGGAGACCCAGTACTTC
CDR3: CATTRTGEETQYF

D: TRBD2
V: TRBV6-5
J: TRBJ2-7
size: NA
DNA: TGTGCCAGCAGTTCGCCTAGCGGGAGCTACGAGCAGTACTTC
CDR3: CASSSPSGSYEQYF

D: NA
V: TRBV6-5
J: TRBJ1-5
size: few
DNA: TGTGCCAGCAGTTCCTCACCGAGTCAGCCCCAGCATTTT
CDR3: CASSSSPSQPQHF

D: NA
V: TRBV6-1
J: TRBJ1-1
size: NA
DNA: TGTGCCAGCAGTGCGGGTCCCACTGAAGCTTTCTTT
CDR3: CASSAGPTEAFF

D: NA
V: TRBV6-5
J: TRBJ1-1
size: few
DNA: TGTGCCAGCAGTTATCAGGGAGGCACTGAAGCTTTCTTT
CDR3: CASSYQGGTEAFF

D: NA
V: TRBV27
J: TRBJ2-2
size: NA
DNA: TGTGCCAGCAGTTTTTCTGGTTGGCTACCCGGGGAGCTGTTTTTT
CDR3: CASSFSGWLPGELFF

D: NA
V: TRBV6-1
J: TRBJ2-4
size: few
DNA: TGTGCCAGCAGTGAAAACGTGAACGAGTACTTC
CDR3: CASSENVNEYF

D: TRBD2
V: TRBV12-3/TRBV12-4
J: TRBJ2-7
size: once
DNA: TGTGCCAGCAGTCCCACCGGGACTAGCAGCGAGCAGTACTTC
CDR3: CASSPTGTSSEQYF